The clone carrying this T cell receptor beta chain was counted once. Its cognate antigen is unknown. The sample originates from a study of Graves' ophthalmopathy and Graves' hyperthyroidism. Findings and caveats of the study: Predictions made by the model for ophthalmopathy progression reached under 71% sensitivity and approximately 72% specificity. Researchers report that a 13-signature model separated ophthalmopathy from stable hyperthyroidism, posting around 86% sensitivity and more than 70% specificity.

Germline V gives CDR1 SQVTM, CDR2 ANQGSEA. The V end lost 4 bases, the J end lost 5 bases, and 9 bases lay between the germline ends. The CDR3 totals 12 residues. The authors amplified TCR beta CDR3 regions, and they did so from RNA transcripts for repertoire sequencing. An opening RT-PCR round employed HTBI primers and preceded a second-round multiplex PCR. Via MiXCR, TCRdb re-called the multiplex PCR reads, giving one row per CDR3 protein. The sample consists of over a million distinct CDR3 sequences, 35% to 40% of them appearing once. A diagnosis was made from clinical symptoms together with serum thyroxine, TRAb, thyroid ultrasound and orbital computed tomography.

Sequencing was performed on peripheral blood or thyroid tissue (not recorded which). V gene TRBV29-1 combines with J gene TRBJ1-5; TRBD1 might be the D (6 bases). This sequence originates from an adult man with Graves' hyperthyroidism. The CDR3 region is CSVGGQDQPQHF. CDR3 nucleotides: TGCAGCGTTGGGGGGCAAGATCAGCCCCAGCATTTT.